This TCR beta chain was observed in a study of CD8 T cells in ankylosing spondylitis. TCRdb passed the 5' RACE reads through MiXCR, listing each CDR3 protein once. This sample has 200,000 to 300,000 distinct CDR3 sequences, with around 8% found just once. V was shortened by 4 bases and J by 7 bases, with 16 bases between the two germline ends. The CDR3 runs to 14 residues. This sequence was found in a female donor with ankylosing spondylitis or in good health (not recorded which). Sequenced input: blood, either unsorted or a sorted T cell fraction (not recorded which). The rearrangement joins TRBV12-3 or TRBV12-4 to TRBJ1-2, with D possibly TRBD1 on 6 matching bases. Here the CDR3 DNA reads TGTGCCAGCAGTTCCCCCCCGGGGGCGGCTGGCTACACCTTC. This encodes CASSSPPGAAGYTF.